This T cell receptor (beta chain) was obtained from a study of CD8+CD57+ T cells in acquired aplastic anemia (dated by TCRdb to the late 2010s). Some background on the complete study: Extracted DNA from sorted CD4+ and CD8+ cells averaged around 2.9 ug, ranging from 0.2 to 27.4 ug. CD8+CD57+ expansion was defined as a frequency above the mean frequency observed in healthy subjects.

Flow cytometry had shown CD8+CD57+ cell expansion in the patients selected for sequencing. All patients had severe acquired aplastic anemia diagnosed by International Study of Aplastic Anemia and Agranulocytosis and Camitta criteria. No patient had received any therapy when blood was sampled. In this study, sorted CD4+ and CD8+ T cells from the blood of healthy subjects and of severe aplastic anemia patients had their TCR repertoires deep-sequenced. Patients were enrolled under clinicaltrials.gov protocols 00001620, 01623167, 00001397, 00071045, 00081523 and 00961064 in the USA. Ficoll-Paque density gradient centrifugation was used to isolate peripheral blood mononuclear cells. Before DNA extraction, CD4+ and CD8+ T cells were sorted by FACS or by magnetic beads. The CDR3 sequence holds 12 residues, the cysteine and phenylalanine included. The entry retains the CDR3 DNA only, 36 bases that are in frame from base 1. The germline V gene provides CDR1 SGHDT and CDR2 YYEEEE.

The study at large found these results: Patients and healthy controls showed no significant difference in CD8+ Simpson's diversity (P=0.060). Approximately 31 CD8+ CDR3 sequences were found in both patients and controls but appeared to be highly expressed in patients and within the immunodominant clones of the patients.

TCR beta VDJ combination and CDR3 sequence profiling used genomic DNA as the template. An Illumina HiSeq 2000 was used for TCR repertoire sequencing. Turning to the authors' computational methods: TRBV/TRBJ rearrangement plots, CDR3 size and DJ length profiles, and Simpson's diversity index were used to evaluate the repertoires. Whichever DNA sequence was most abundant in the deep sequencing data was defined as the immunodominant clone. CDR3 amino acid sequences were checked for sharing across subjects and were also compared against the VDJdb database and published repertoires. TCRdb reworked the public reads: Q25 trimming with fastp, MiXCR clone assembly, productive beta chains retained. All rows with the same CDR3 protein become a single entry with the most common DNA and genes. The V and J calls here are based on TCRdb, not the publication. The sample table contains 260,000 or so distinct CDR3 sequences; only one count was recorded for approximately 79% of them. Together, the top ten hold approximately 40% of the sample.

A word on this clonotype: Its antigen remains undetermined. The junction shows a germline mismatch at one end, possibly a read error.

Sequencing was done on a sample of sorted CD4+, CD8+, or CD8+CD57+ T cells (not recorded which) from PBMCs. The rearranged chain carries TRBV5-6 and TRBJ2-5; TRBD2 lines up with 7 middle nucleotides. This receptor was taken from a human donor with aplastic anemia. CDR3 sequence: CAGSVGGETQYF. DNA sequence: TGTGCCGGCAGCGTGGGGGGGGAGACCCAGTACTTC. When the CDR3 is completed using the reference TRBV5-6 and TRBJ2-5 genes on either side, the full variable domain is DAGVTQSPTHLIKTRGQQVTLRCSPKSGHDTVSWYQQALGQGPQFIFQYYEEEERQRGNFPDRFSGHQFPNYSSELNVNALLLGDSALYLCAGSVGGETQYFGPGTRLLVL.